This TCR beta chain is from a study of blood T cell repertoires in COVID-19. This table comes from immunoSEQ multiplex PCR, and its TCRdb copy is limited to in-frame clones, with some not included. The sample includes 410,000 or so clones, approximately 89% of them seen just once. CDR3 length: 16 amino acids. With 6 bases clipped from V and 1 base from J, the junction kept 7 bases outside the gene matches. Germline V gives CDR1 MGHDK, CDR2 SYGVNS. The sequenced material came from peripheral blood. V and J are TRBV25-1 and TRBJ2-2; 8 nucleotides agree with TRBD1. The receptor's source is a woman in her thirties or forties with COVID-19, enrolled during active disease. The CDR3 loop is CASRSKTGVNTGELFF. The CDR3 bases are TGTGCCAGCAGATCCAAGACAGGGGTGAACACCGGGGAGCTGTTTTTT.